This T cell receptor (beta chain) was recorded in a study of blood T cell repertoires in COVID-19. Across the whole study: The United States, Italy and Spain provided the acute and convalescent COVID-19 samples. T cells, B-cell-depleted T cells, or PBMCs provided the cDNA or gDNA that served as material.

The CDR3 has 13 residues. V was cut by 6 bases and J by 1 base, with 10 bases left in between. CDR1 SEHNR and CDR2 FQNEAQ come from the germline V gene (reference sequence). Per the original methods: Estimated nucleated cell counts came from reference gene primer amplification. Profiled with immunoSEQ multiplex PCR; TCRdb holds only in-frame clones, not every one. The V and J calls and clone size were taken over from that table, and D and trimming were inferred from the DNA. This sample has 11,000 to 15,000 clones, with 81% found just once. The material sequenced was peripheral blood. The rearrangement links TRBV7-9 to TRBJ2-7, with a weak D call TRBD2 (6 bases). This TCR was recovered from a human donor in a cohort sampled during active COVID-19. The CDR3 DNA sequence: TGTGCCAGCAGATCGGGGGAATCCTACGAGCAGTACTTC. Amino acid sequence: CASRSGESYEQYF.